These 22 T cell receptor beta chains share one sample of origin, sequenced in a study of blood T cells in healthy people across ages. The authors ran a second PCR of roughly 6 to 12 cycles using a sample-barcoded 5' primer and a J-beta primer mix. MiXCR, applied by TCRdb to the 5' RACE reads, yields one record per CDR3 protein. The sample consists of approximately 1,700,000 distinct CDR3 sequences, around 42% of them appearing once. Sequencing was done on a sample of blood. The receptors were sampled from a human donor in good health.

The chain employs TRBV7-3 and TRBJ2-1; no definite D call. The CDR3 is 13 residues long. Trimming stripped 1 base from V and 10 bases from J, with 11 bases between. Germline V gene lookup returns CDR1 SGHTA and CDR2 FQGTGA. CDR3 in amino acids: CASSLRARGEQFF. DNA for the CDR3: TGTGCCAGCAGCTTAAGGGCCCGCGGAGAGCAGTTCTTC.

The rearrangement uses TRBV7-2 and TRBJ1-1; 9 nucleotides align to TRBD1. CDR1 and CDR2 from the germline V gene are SGHTA and FQGNSA. Trimming took 3 bases from V and 5 from J; bases not matched to a gene: 10. The CDR3 totals 16 residues. The CDR3 nucleotides read TGTGCCAGCAGCTTCGGACAGGGGAGAGTCGGGACTGAAGCTTTCTTT. Protein product: CASSFGQGRVGTEAFF.

V usage is TRBV10-3 and J usage is TRBJ2-1; D gene ambiguous. The germline gives CDR1 ENHRY, CDR2 SYGVKD. The CDR3 contains 11 residues. V lost 0 bases to trimming and J lost 9 bases, with 3 bases between them. The CDR3 DNA reads TGTGCCATCAGTGAGTCATTTGAGCAGTTCTTC. Its protein product is CAISESFEQFF.

The chain joins TRBV29-1 to TRBJ2-3; perhaps TRBD1 as D (6 bases). The V end lost 5 bases, the J end lost 4 bases, and 7 bases lay between the germline ends. The CDR3 runs to 11 residues. Germline values: CDR1 SQVTM, CDR2 ANQGSEA. CDR3 sequence: CSVHRADTQYF. The DNA for the CDR3 is TGCAGCGTTCACAGGGCAGATACGCAGTATTTT.

J is TRBJ1-2 and V is TRBV6-2 or TRBV6-3, with 7 bases aligning to TRBD1. The V gene's germline CDR1 is MNHEY and CDR2 SVGEGT. There are 16 residues in the CDR3. The junction had 18 bases not matched to a gene; V was cut back by 6 bases and J by 8 bases. The DNA for the CDR3 is TGTGCCAGCAGACGGGACAGCGTACAACTATCGGGAGGCTACACCTTC. Its protein is CASRRDSVQLSGGYTF.

This clonotype was counted a few times. The CDR3 here is CASSVGLDSYNEQFF. CDR3 nucleotide sequence: TGTGCCAGCAGCGTAGGGTTAGACTCCTACAATGAGCAGTTCTTC. This chain links TRBV9 with TRBJ2-1; D unclear. Germline assignment: CDR1 SGDLS and CDR2 YYNGEE. CDR3 size: 15 residues. Trimming cost V 0 bases and J 0 bases, with 7 bases left between them.

This chain joins TRBV30 and TRBJ2-3; no clear D gene. CDR3 length: 12 amino acids. Germline CDR1 GTSNPN, CDR2 SVGIG (reference sequence). V lost 3 bases to trimming and J lost 2 bases, with 6 bases between them. CDR3 sequence reads: CAWSVYTDTQYF. DNA of the CDR3: TGTGCCTGGAGCGTATACACAGATACGCAGTATTTT.

This chain links TRBV14 with TRBJ2-3; D gene ambiguous. In germline, CDR1 is SGHDN, CDR2 FVKESK. Deletions cut 0 bases from V and 1 base from J, with 8 bases between. The CDR3 runs 15 residues. The CDR3 bases are TGTGCCAGCAGCCAAGAGTTTCTGGGCACAGATACGCAGTATTTT. Its protein is CASSQEFLGTDTQYF.

The table lists this clonotype with many counts. The gene calls are TRBV10-3 and TRBJ2-3; D is uncertain. Trimming pared 4 bases from V and 0 bases from J, leaving 11 bases between. Per germline, CDR1 ENHRY and CDR2 SYGVKD. This CDR3 is built from 15 residues. The CDR3 here is CAISVRATSTDTQYF. The CDR3 region has the DNA TGTGCCATCAGTGTTAGAGCGACTAGCACAGATACGCAGTATTTT.

This chain connects TRBV7-2 to TRBJ2-5, with 9 bases aligning to TRBD1. V was pared by 7 bases and J by 5 bases, with 11 bases of the junction left unmatched. The CDR3 extends over 15 amino acids. Germline V gene data show CDR1 as SGHTA and CDR2 as FQGNSA. CDR3 sequence: CASTSMGQGGETQYF. As DNA, the CDR3 is TGTGCCAGCACCTCGATGGGACAGGGAGGGGAGACCCAGTACTTC.

The chain links TRBV4-1 to TRBJ1-6; no definite D call. CDR3 size: 17 residues. V lost 4 bases to trimming and J lost 8 bases, with 21 bases between them. In germline, CDR1 is MGHRA, CDR2 YSYEKL. For the CDR3, the DNA is TGCGCCAGCAGCCCACAACACGCTACAGTTTCCTATTCACCCCTCCACTTT. It is translated as CASSPQHATVSYSPLHF.

The table lists this clonotype with a few counts. The chain couples TRBV7-2 to TRBJ2-6; TRBD1 might be the D (5 bases). Deletions cut 1 base from V and 0 bases from J, with 7 bases between. Germline-derived CDR1 and CDR2 are SGHTA and FQGNSA. CDR3 length: 16 residues. The DNA of the CDR3 is TGTGCCAGCAGCTTAGGTGGGGCCTCTGGGGCCAACGTCCTGACTTTC. Encoded protein: CASSLGGASGANVLTF.

V usage is TRBV7-6 and J usage is TRBJ2-3, with D possibly called TRBD1 or TRBD2 (5 bases each). Germline values: CDR1 SGHVS, CDR2 FNYEAQ. V lost 4 bases, J lost 1 base, and 18 bases lay in between. The CDR3 is 17 amino acids. CDR3 residues: CASSSSNWGTRTDTQYF. The CDR3, as DNA: TGTGCCAGCAGCTCCTCAAACTGGGGGACCCGCACAGATACGCAGTATTTT.

The chain employs TRBV5-1 and TRBJ2-1, with no clear D. Trimming took 7 bases from V and 7 from J, leaving 15 bases between them. CDR3 length: 13 amino acids. Looked up from germline, CDR1 is SGHRS and CDR2 is YFSETQ. The CDR3 nucleotides read TGCGCCAGCCGGTCATCCAATTTAAATGAGCAGTTCTTC. The encoded protein is CASRSSNLNEQFF.

The chain joins TRBV24-1 to TRBJ1-2; D possibly corresponds to TRBD1 (5 bases). Trimming pared 5 bases from V and 0 bases from J, leaving 18 bases between. The germline CDR1 and CDR2 sequences are KGHDR and SFDVKD. The CDR3 length is 17 residues. For the CDR3, the DNA is TGTGCCACCAGTGCTCCTTCAGGGCCAGGGCCTAACTATGGCTACACCTTC. Its protein product is CATSAPSGPGPNYGYTF.

This clonotype was counted a few times. The genes are TRBV6-4 and TRBJ2-1, with D perhaps being TRBD1 or TRBD2 (5 bases each). Germline CDR1 is MRHNA and CDR2 is SNTAGT. CDR3 length: 15 residues. Trimming removed 0 bases at V and 5 bases at J, with 11 bases between. The DNA for the CDR3 is TGTGCCAGCAGTGACTCTGAGGGGTCTAACAATGAGCAGTTCTTC. Its translation is CASSDSEGSNNEQFF.

This clonotype has a single count. The chain is built from TRBV4-3 and TRBJ2-1, with TRBD2 matching 11 bases. Germline assignment: CDR1 LGHNA and CDR2 YSLEER. V trimming: 0 bases; J trimming: 5 bases; junction bases outside the gene matches: 3. The CDR3 is 16 residues long. The CDR3 sequence is CASSQELAGEDNEQFF. The CDR3, as DNA: TGCGCCAGCAGCCAAGAACTAGCGGGGGAAGACAATGAGCAGTTCTTC.

Only a few counts were recorded for this clonotype. The chain is built from TRBV12-3 or TRBV12-4 and TRBJ1-5; D is ambiguous. Trimming took off 1 base at V and 6 bases at J, with 10 bases between the two ends. The CDR3 contains 14 residues. CDR3 bases: TGTGCCAGCAGTTTAGACATCCGAACTCAGCCCCAGCATTTT. Amino acids: CASSLDIRTQPQHF.

The chain carries TRBV7-3 and TRBJ1-2, with 10 bases matching TRBD1. V lost 1 base to trimming and J lost 6 bases; unmatched junction nucleotides: 5. This CDR3 spans 15 amino acids. CDR1 and CDR2 (germline): SGHTA, FQGTGA. CDR3 region: CASSLRQGAQDGYTF. The CDR3 DNA is TGTGCCAGCAGCTTAAGACAGGGGGCGCAGGATGGCTACACCTTC.

The V call is TRBV27, the J call TRBJ2-1; TRBD2 agrees at 9 bases. The CDR3 sequence is 16 residues long. The ends lost 5 bases at V and 0 bases at J; junction bases unmatched: 5. Looked up from germline, CDR1 is MNHEY and CDR2 is SMNVEV (reference sequence). The CDR3 DNA reads as TGTGCCAGCAGTCTCCTAGCGGGGTTCTCCTACAATGAGCAGTTCTTC. Residues: CASSLLAGFSYNEQFF.

Only a few counts were recorded for this clonotype. CDR3 residues: CSVEEFGMTEAYEQYF. The CDR3 DNA is TGCAGCGTTGAAGAATTTGGGATGACAGAAGCCTACGAGCAGTACTTC. This chain links TRBV29-1 with TRBJ2-7, with D perhaps matching TRBD1 (5 bases). The CDR3 is 16 amino acids. V gave up 0 bases and J gave up 2 bases, with 17 bases separating them. Germline V gene sequence: CDR1 SQVTM, CDR2 ANQGSEA.

The gene calls are TRBV24-1 and TRBJ1-2; D perhaps matches TRBD1 (5 bases). The CDR3 loop spans 11 amino acids. Trimming cost V 10 bases and J 7 bases, with 12 bases left between them. The germline CDR1 and CDR2 sequences are KGHDR and SFDVKD. The DNA for the CDR3 is TGTGCCACAAGAGGGGTTTTTGGCTACACCTTC. Amino acid sequence: CATRGVFGYTF.